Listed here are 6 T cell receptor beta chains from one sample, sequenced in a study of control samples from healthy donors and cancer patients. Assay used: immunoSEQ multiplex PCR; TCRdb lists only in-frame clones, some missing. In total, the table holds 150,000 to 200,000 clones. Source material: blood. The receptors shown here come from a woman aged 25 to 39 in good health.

The CDR3 region has the DNA TGTGCCAGCAGTTTATGGTTGAACACTGAAGCTTTCTTT. Protein: CASSLWLNTEAFF. V and J are TRBV28 and TRBJ1-1; D call uncertain. The length of the CDR3 is 13 residues. Trimming took off 0 bases at V and 0 bases at J, with 2 bases between the two ends. The germline gives CDR1 MDHEN, CDR2 SYDVKM.

The CDR3 region has the DNA TGTGCCAGCAGCGACCGACTAGTACGGGGCTACACCTTC. This codes for CASSDRLVRGYTF. V gene TRBV9 combines with J gene TRBJ1-2; D ambiguous. CDR3 size: 13 residues. With 3 bases removed from V and 8 bases from J, the gap between germline ends came to 14 bases. Germline CDR1 and CDR2: SGDLS and YYNGEE.

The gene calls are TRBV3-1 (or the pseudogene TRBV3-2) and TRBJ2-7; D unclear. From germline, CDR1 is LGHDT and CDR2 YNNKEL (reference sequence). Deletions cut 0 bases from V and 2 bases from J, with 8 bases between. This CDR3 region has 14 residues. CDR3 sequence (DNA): TGTGCCAGCAGCCAAGATGCAGGACCCTACGAGCAGTACTTC. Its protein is CASSQDAGPYEQYF.

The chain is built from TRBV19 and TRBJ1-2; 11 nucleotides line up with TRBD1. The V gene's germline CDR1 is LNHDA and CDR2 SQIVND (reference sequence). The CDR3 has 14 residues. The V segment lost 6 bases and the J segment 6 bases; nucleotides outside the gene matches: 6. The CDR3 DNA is TGTGCCAGTAGCCCTCGGGGACAGGGGGATGGCTACACCTTC. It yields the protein CASSPRGQGDGYTF. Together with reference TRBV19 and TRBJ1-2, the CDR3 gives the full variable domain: DGGITQSPKYLFRKEGQNVTLSCEQNLNHDAMYWYRQDPGQGLRLIYYSQIVNDFQKGDIAEGYSVSREKKESFPLTVTSAQKNPTAFYLCASSPRGQGDGYTFGSGTRLTVV.

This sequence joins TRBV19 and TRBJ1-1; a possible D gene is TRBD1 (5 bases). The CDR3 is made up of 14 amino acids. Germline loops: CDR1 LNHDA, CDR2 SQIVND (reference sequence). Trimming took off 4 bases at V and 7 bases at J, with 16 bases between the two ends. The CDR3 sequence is CASSTRQGPGEAFF. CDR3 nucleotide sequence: TGTGCCAGTAGTACGAGGCAGGGCCCTGGTGAAGCTTTCTTT.

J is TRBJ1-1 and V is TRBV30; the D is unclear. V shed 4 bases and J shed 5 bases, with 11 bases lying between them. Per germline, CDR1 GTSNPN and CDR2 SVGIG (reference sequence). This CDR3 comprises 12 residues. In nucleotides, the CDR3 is TGTGCCTGGATGAGGTGGGGAACTGAAGCTTTCTTT. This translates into CAWMRWGTEAFF.